This T cell receptor (beta chain) was obtained from a study of a mutant IDH1 vaccine in newly diagnosed glioma. Overall study context: Antecedent treatment encompassed radiotherapy, temozolomide, or their combination; the majority received both.

Germline CDR1 MNHEY, CDR2 SVGAGI. This CDR3 is 14 amino acids long. V lost 2 bases, J lost 3 bases, and 10 bases lay in between. As to time point: baseline, week 1 (first vaccination visit). Treatment here: pre-vaccination baseline after standard-of-care therapy. This table comes from immunoSEQ multiplex PCR, and its TCRdb copy is limited to in-frame clones, with some not included. The repertoire holds 70,000 or so clones, over 70% seen once, with under 6% in the top ten. This clone was observed a few times. This chain uses TRBV6-5 with TRBJ1-1; tentative D call: TRBD1 (6 bases). The clonotype comes from a woman between 18 and 30 years old with glioma. Some clones in this sample may be carry-over from other donors' samples. The sequences come from peripheral blood mononuclear cells (PBMCs), collected from a glioma patient treated with radiotherapy, temozolomide or both. This CDR3 reads CASSYNRADTEAFF. The DNA of the CDR3 is TGTGCCAGCAGTTACAACAGGGCGGACACTGAAGCTTTCTTT.